A single sample is the source of the 26 T cell receptor beta chains below, sequenced in a study of blood T cell repertoires in COVID-19. Method: immunoSEQ multiplex PCR; TCRdb's copy keeps in-frame clones and lacks some. The profile shows roughly 90,000 clones, 70% to 80% of them singletons. Input material: peripheral blood. Receptors originate from a human donor in a cohort sampled during active COVID-19.

The rearrangement uses TRBV15 and TRBJ2-3, with 9 nucleotides matching TRBD1. V dropped 7 bases and J dropped 1; count of bases not matched to a gene: 3. Germline V CDR1 and CDR2: LNHNV, YYDKDF (reference sequence). This CDR3 region has 14 residues. This CDR3 reads CATTRDRGTDTQYF. Written as DNA, the CDR3 is TGTGCCACCACCAGGGACAGGGGCACAGATACGCAGTATTTT.

This chain joins TRBV6-6 and TRBJ2-3; the D gene is possibly TRBD2 (7 bases). In germline, CDR1 is MNHNY, CDR2 SVGAGI (reference sequence). The V gene lost 4 bases and the J gene lost 3 bases, with 17 bases spanning the gap. There are 16 residues in the CDR3. Here the CDR3 DNA reads TGTGCCAGCAGTTCGCTTGGGGGGGCCGGAACAGATACGCAGTATTTT. This encodes CASSSLGGAGTDTQYF.

V and J are TRBV7-9 and TRBJ1-1; perhaps TRBD1 as D (5 bases). Germline loops: CDR1 SEHNR, CDR2 FQNEAQ (reference sequence). This CDR3 spans 15 amino acids. With 5 bases removed from V and 9 bases from J, the gap between germline ends came to 22 bases. For the CDR3, the DNA is TGTGCCAGCAGCATCCAATTGACGGCGGGGGAGCAAGCTTTCTTT. It encodes CASSIQLTAGEQAFF.

This clone was observed once. The rearrangement links TRBV6-5 to TRBJ1-1; TRBD1 matches at 7 bases. CDR3 size: 14 residues. The germline V gene encodes CDR1 MNHEY and CDR2 SVGAGI. Trimming at V came to 4 bases and at J to 1 base, leaving 3 bases not matched to a gene. The CDR3 DNA follows: TGTGCCAGCAGTTCACGGACAGGGAACACTGAAGCTTTCTTT. Translating gives CASSSRTGNTEAFF.

The V and J genes are TRBV24-1 and TRBJ1-1, with D possibly TRBD1 on 5 matching bases. The CDR3 runs to 14 residues. Germline V CDR1 and CDR2: KGHDR, SFDVKD. Trimming cost V 5 bases and J 9 bases, with 18 bases left between them. The CDR3: CATSGPGRGEKAFF. The CDR3 DNA reads as TGTGCCACCAGTGGCCCAGGGCGTGGGGAAAAAGCTTTCTTT.

This chain uses TRBV24-1 with TRBJ2-1, with TRBD2 identical over 9 bases. In germline, CDR1 is KGHDR, CDR2 SFDVKD. With 7 bases clipped from V and 4 bases from J, the junction kept 7 bases outside the gene matches. CDR3 length: 15 residues. In DNA form, the CDR3 reads TGTGCCACCAGCCGAAAACTAGCGGGTTACAATGAGCAGTTCTTC. It encodes CATSRKLAGYNEQFF.

This chain uses TRBV30 with TRBJ2-7; 8 bases are a match to TRBD2. V lost 1 base, J lost 2 bases, and 7 bases stayed unmatched. CDR1 is GTSNPN and CDR2 is SVGIG in the germline V gene (reference sequence). This CDR3 is 15 amino acids long. CDR3 in DNA: TGTGCCTGGAGTGCATTATCTAGCGGGCCCTACGAGCAGTACTTC. Translating it yields CAWSALSSGPYEQYF.

This chain uses TRBV27 with TRBJ1-1; D possibly corresponds to TRBD1 (6 bases). CDR1 and CDR2 (germline): MNHEY, SMNVEV (reference sequence). V lost 6 bases, J lost 3 bases, and 20 bases lay in between. The CDR3 length is 16 residues. CDR3 nucleotide sequence: TGTGCCAGCAGGCCTACACAACAGGGTTGGCACACTGAAGCTTTCTTT. Translating it yields CASRPTQQGWHTEAFF.

This rearrangement joins TRBV6-1 to TRBJ2-4; 9 bases match TRBD2. CDR1 is MNHNS, CDR2 SASEGT, per germline. The CDR3 length is 17 residues. The V segment lost 2 bases and the J segment 8 bases; nucleotides outside the gene matches: 13. This CDR3 reads CASSENLGGGALDIQYF. The CDR3 bases are TGTGCCAGCAGTGAAAATTTAGGCGGGGGGGCCTTGGACATTCAGTACTTC.

The chain links TRBV7-3 to TRBJ2-5; D ambiguous. Trimming removed 4 bases at V and 2 bases at J, with 8 bases between. There are 13 residues in the CDR3. Looked up from germline, CDR1 is SGHTA and CDR2 is FQGTGA. The CDR3 DNA is TGTGCCAGCAGCTCGTTGGCTCAAGAGACCCAGTACTTC. Encoded protein: CASSSLAQETQYF.

CDR3 amino acids: CASSSTGHDYGYTF. The CDR3 DNA reads TGTGCCAGCAGTAGTACAGGACATGACTATGGCTACACCTTC. This sequence joins TRBV2 and TRBJ1-2; tentatively, D is TRBD1 (5 bases). Trimming left V 5 bases short and J 3 bases short, with 13 bases between. Germline-derived CDR1 and CDR2 are SNHLY and FYNNEI. The CDR3 covers 14 residues. Full variable domain (rest looked up from reference TRBV2 and TRBJ1-2): EPEVTQTPSHQVTQMGQEVILRCVPISNHLYFYWYRQILGQKVEFLVSFYNNEISEKSEIFDDQFSVERPDGSNFTLKIRSTKLEDSAMYFCASSSTGHDYGYTFGSGTRLTVV.

This clone was seen a few times. The V call is TRBV5-1, the J call TRBJ1-2; D possibly corresponds to TRBD1 (5 bases). Trimming removed 3 bases at V and 4 bases at J, with 19 bases between. The CDR3 contains 16 residues. Germline CDR1 SGHRS, CDR2 YFSETQ. CDR3 sequence reads: CASSSGGGADGYGYTF. In DNA, the CDR3 is TGCGCCAGCAGCTCGGGAGGTGGGGCTGACGGCTATGGCTACACCTTC.

J is TRBJ2-5 and V is TRBV2; 10 nucleotides align to TRBD1. This CDR3 comprises 14 residues. Germline V lookup: CDR1 SNHLY, CDR2 FYNNEI. The trim removed 4 bases at V and 4 bases at J, leaving 3 bases unmatched. This CDR3 reads CASSGQGARETQYF. CDR3 nucleotides: TGTGCCAGCAGTGGACAGGGGGCACGAGAGACCCAGTACTTC. Complete variable domain (other parts from reference TRBV2 and TRBJ2-5): EPEVTQTPSHQVTQMGQEVILRCVPISNHLYFYWYRQILGQKVEFLVSFYNNEISEKSEIFDDQFSVERPDGSNFTLKIRSTKLEDSAMYFCASSGQGARETQYFGPGTRLLVL.

This clone came up a few times. The rearrangement uses TRBV5-1 and TRBJ1-3; possibly TRBD1 for D (6 bases). V was shortened by 0 bases and J by 2 bases, with 9 bases between the two germline ends. The germline V gene has CDR1 SGHRS and CDR2 YFSETQ. CDR3 length: 15 amino acids. For the CDR3, the DNA is TGCGCCAGCAGCTTGGGGGCAGGGGCTGGAAACACCATATATTTT. This sequence encodes CASSLGAGAGNTIYF.

This sequence joins TRBV18 and TRBJ1-5; TRBD1 matches 8 bases. V lost 3 bases, J lost 7 bases, and 8 bases stayed unmatched. The V gene's germline CDR1 is KGHSH and CDR2 LQKENI. CDR3 length equals 15 residues. CDR3 region: CASSPQGQGGQPQHF. The CDR3 DNA is TGTGCCAGCTCACCCCAAGGACAGGGTGGCCAGCCCCAGCATTTT. Combining the CDR3 with reference TRBV18 and TRBJ1-5 gives the whole variable domain NAGVMQNPRHLVRRRGQEARLRCSPMKGHSHVYWYRQLPEEGLKFMVYLQKENIIDESGMPKERFSAEFPKEGPSILRIQQVVRGDSAAYFCASSPQGQGGQPQHFGDGTRLSIL.

The J gene is TRBJ2-7, the V gene TRBV2, with D maybe TRBD1 (6 bases). The CDR3 sequence is 15 residues long. From germline, CDR1 is SNHLY and CDR2 FYNNEI. Trimming removed 6 bases from V and 5 bases from J, with 20 bases in between. The CDR3 region has the DNA TGTGCCAGCAGCCCTGGGGGCCCCCTAGCCGACGAGCAGTACTTC. The encoded protein is CASSPGGPLADEQYF.

This clone came up once. The chain recombines TRBV9 with TRBJ1-4, with D maybe TRBD1 (6 bases). Germline assignment: CDR1 SGDLS and CDR2 YYNGEE. Trimming removed 4 bases at V and 3 bases at J, with 16 bases between. This CDR3 has 16 residues. The CDR3 DNA sequence: TGTGCCAGCAGCACCCAAACAGGGACGTCTAATGAAAAACTGTTTTTT. As protein: CASSTQTGTSNEKLFF. The whole variable domain, remainder taken from reference TRBV9 and TRBJ1-4, is DSGVTQTPKHLITATGQRVTLRCSPRSGDLSVYWYQQSLDQGLQFLIQYYNGEERAKGNILERFSAQQFPDLHSELNLSSLELGDSALYFCASSTQTGTSNEKLFFGSGTQLSVL.

The chain links TRBV3-1 (or the pseudogene TRBV3-2) to TRBJ1-2; TRBD1 might be the D (5 bases). Trimming left V 3 bases short and J 2 bases short, with 10 bases between. Germline V gene sequence: CDR1 LGHDT, CDR2 YNNKEL (reference sequence). This CDR3 comprises 14 residues. The chain's CDR3 is CASSHRRTNYGYTF. CDR3 sequence (DNA): TGTGCCAGCAGCCATCGCAGGACAAACTATGGCTACACCTTC.

V and J are TRBV5-1 and TRBJ1-1; 9 bases are shared with TRBD1. Per germline, CDR1 SGHRS and CDR2 YFSETQ. The CDR3 runs 13 residues. After removal of 2 bases from V and 4 bases from J, the junction contained 0 bases not matched to a gene. The CDR3 loop is CASSLQGATEAFF. CDR3 in DNA: TGCGCCAGCAGCTTACAGGGGGCCACTGAAGCTTTCTTT.

This clone was observed once. The chain links TRBV19 to TRBJ2-2; 9 positions match TRBD1. The CDR3 loop spans 16 amino acids. Germline V gene sequence: CDR1 LNHDA, CDR2 SQIVND (reference sequence). V lost 7 bases and J lost 5; bases outside the gene matches: 11. The CDR3 spells CASTSPGTGRTGELFF. For the CDR3, the DNA is TGTGCCAGTACCAGCCCCGGGACAGGGAGGACCGGGGAGCTGTTTTTT.

The V and J genes are TRBV3-1 (or the pseudogene TRBV3-2) and TRBJ2-7; TRBD2 might be the D (6 bases). The V end lost 1 base, the J end lost 3 bases, and 13 bases lay between the germline ends. Germline V lookup: CDR1 LGHDT, CDR2 YNNKEL (reference sequence). CDR3 size: 15 residues. The chain's CDR3 is CASSQAVRGFYEQYF. For the CDR3, the DNA is TGTGCCAGCAGCCAAGCCGTTCGGGGGTTCTACGAGCAGTACTTC.

V is TRBV28 and J is TRBJ1-1; weak D call: TRBD1 (5 bases). CDR1 and CDR2 (germline): MDHEN, SYDVKM. The CDR3 is made up of 14 amino acids. V lost 5 bases to trimming and J lost 2 bases, with 12 bases between them. Here the CDR3 reads CASSPYRSNTEAFF. The CDR3 DNA reads as TGTGCCAGCAGTCCGTACAGGTCTAACACTGAAGCTTTCTTT. The complete variable domain, with remaining parts taken from reference TRBV28 and TRBJ1-1, reads DVKVTQSSRYLVKRTGEKVFLECVQDMDHENMFWYRQDPGLGLRLIYFSYDVKMKEKGDIPEGYSVSREKKERFSLILESASTNQTSMYLCASSPYRSNTEAFFGQGTRLTVV.

This clone appeared many times. The chain's CDR3 is CASSLAQTETQYF. The CDR3 coding sequence is TGTGCCAGCAGTTTGGCACAGACAGAGACCCAGTACTTC. The chain has TRBV12-3 or TRBV12-4 and TRBJ2-5; D remains ambiguous. V was shortened by 3 bases and J by 4 bases, with 9 bases between the two germline ends. This CDR3 contains 13 residues.

The chain is built from TRBV5-4 and TRBJ1-3, with TRBD1 identical over 7 bases. The length of the CDR3 is 15 residues. Trimming removed 1 base from V and 4 bases from J; junction bases left unmatched: 5. Germline V gene lookup returns CDR1 SGHNT and CDR2 YYREEE (reference sequence). The CDR3 coding sequence is TGTGCCAGCAGCTTGAAGGGGGCGATCGGAAACACCATATATTTT. Its protein is CASSLKGAIGNTIYF.

The V call is TRBV6-5, the J call TRBJ2-7, with 7 bases fitting TRBD1. The CDR3 covers 12 residues. V dropped 9 bases and J dropped 5; count of bases not matched to a gene: 7. The germline gives CDR1 MNHEY, CDR2 SVGAGI. The CDR3: CASAQGFDEQYF. Written as DNA, the CDR3 is TGTGCCAGTGCACAGGGGTTTGACGAGCAGTACTTC.

The CDR3 bases are TGTGCCAGCAGTTTCGTGAGGTCGAGTTCTGAGCAGTTCTTC. Amino acids: CASSFVRSSSEQFF. This chain uses TRBV28 with TRBJ2-1, with unresolved D. The CDR3 runs 14 residues. Germline values: CDR1 MDHEN, CDR2 SYDVKM. The germline V and J ends were trimmed by 3 bases and 9 bases, with 15 bases remaining between them.